A single sample is the source of the 20 T cell receptor beta chains below, sequenced in a study of memory CD4+ T cells and cytomegalovirus serostatus. Libraries were prepared by immunoSEQ multiplex PCR; TCRdb keeps only in-frame clonotypes and omits some of them. The sample lists approximately 60,000 clones; about 80% were seen once. Single viable CD3+CD4+CD8-CD45RO+ cells were sorted as the memory CD4+ T cells. The sequenced sample consisted of memory CD4+ T cells from blood. The receptors come from an adult in good health and CMV-seropositive.

This clone was seen only once. The rearrangement uses TRBV19 and TRBJ2-1; TRBD2 agrees at 9 bases. CDR1 is LNHDA, CDR2 SQIVND, per germline (reference sequence). The length of the CDR3 is 18 residues. The trim removed 3 bases at V and 7 bases at J, leaving 16 bases unmatched. CDR3 sequence reads: CASSMVSREGLVGNEQFF. In nucleotides, the CDR3 is TGTGCCAGTAGTATGGTCTCGCGGGAGGGCCTTGTCGGTAATGAGCAGTTCTTC.

Only a few counts were recorded for this clone. This chain links TRBV27 with TRBJ1-5, with D maybe TRBD1 (6 bases). The V end was cut by 8 bases, the J end by 0 bases, with 23 bases between. Germline V CDR1 and CDR2: MNHEY, SMNVEV (reference sequence). The CDR3 totals 18 residues. CDR3 sequence: CASRKAGVPPYSNQPQHF. DNA for the CDR3: TGTGCCAGCCGCAAAGCAGGGGTGCCCCCTTATAGCAATCAGCCCCAGCATTTT.

The V gene is TRBV2, the J gene TRBJ2-3; no reliable D call. The CDR3 runs to 13 residues. Deletions cut 4 bases from V and 5 bases from J, with 10 bases between. Germline loops: CDR1 SNHLY, CDR2 FYNNEI. In DNA form, the CDR3 reads TGTGCCAGCAGTGGGGCAGTTGGAGATACGCAGTATTTT. Its protein product is CASSGAVGDTQYF. Supplemented by reference TRBV2 and TRBJ2-3, the full variable domain reads EPEVTQTPSHQVTQMGQEVILRCVPISNHLYFYWYRQILGQKVEFLVSFYNNEISEKSEIFDDQFSVERPDGSNFTLKIRSTKLEDSAMYFCASSGAVGDTQYFGPGTRLTVL.

The chain employs TRBV11-2 and TRBJ1-3; D might be TRBD1 (5 bases). There are 14 residues in the CDR3. Germline-derived CDR1 and CDR2 are SGHAT and FQNNGV. Trimming stripped 4 bases from V and 4 bases from J, with 11 bases between. The CDR3 is CASSSSTAGNTIYF. The CDR3 nucleotides are TGTGCCAGCAGCTCCTCGACAGCGGGAAACACCATATATTTT.

The V and J genes are TRBV4-3 and TRBJ2-7, with D perhaps TRBD1 or TRBD2 (5 bases each). The CDR3 runs to 14 residues. Trimming left V 3 bases short and J 2 bases short, with 11 bases between. Germline assignment: CDR1 LGHNA and CDR2 YSLEER. Here the CDR3 DNA reads TGCGCCAGCAGCCACAACCGGGGACCCTACGAGCAGTACTTC. Translated: CASSHNRGPYEQYF.

This chain uses TRBV30 with TRBJ1-1; 7 positions match TRBD1. Per the germline V gene, CDR1 is GTSNPN and CDR2 is SVGIG (reference sequence). J was trimmed by 6 bases and V by 2 bases; bases with no gene match: 12. CDR3 length: 15 residues. CDR3 bases: TGTGCCTGGAGTCGGAGGGGGCTGCCCGGCCCTGAAGCTTTCTTT. Protein: CAWSRRGLPGPEAFF.

V gene TRBV5-6 combines with J gene TRBJ1-3; 7 bases line up with TRBD1. There are 15 residues in the CDR3. The ends lost 2 bases at V and 3 bases at J; junction bases unmatched: 5. The germline gives CDR1 SGHDT, CDR2 YYEEEE. The CDR3 nucleotides read TGTGCCAGCAGCTTCCGACAGGGCGGTGGAAACACCATATATTTT. Its translation is CASSFRQGGGNTIYF.

The chain's CDR3 is CASSVTGNYGYTF. The DNA for the CDR3 is TGTGCCAGCAGTGTTACAGGGAACTATGGCTACACCTTC. The chain uses TRBV2 and TRBJ1-2; TRBD1 is a possible D gene (6 bases). From germline, CDR1 is SNHLY and CDR2 FYNNEI. The CDR3 is made up of 13 amino acids. V gave up 4 bases and J gave up 2 bases, with 8 bases separating them. Complete variable domain (other parts from reference TRBV2 and TRBJ1-2): EPEVTQTPSHQVTQMGQEVILRCVPISNHLYFYWYRQILGQKVEFLVSFYNNEISEKSEIFDDQFSVERPDGSNFTLKIRSTKLEDSAMYFCASSVTGNYGYTFGSGTRLTVV.

The rearrangement uses TRBV7-8 and TRBJ2-7; D is uncertain. This CDR3 spans 13 amino acids. The V end was cut by 4 bases, the J end by 3 bases, with 10 bases between. In germline, CDR1 is SGHVS, CDR2 FQNEAQ. CDR3 sequence: CASSSSPHYEQYF. CDR3 in DNA: TGTGCCAGCAGCTCAAGTCCACACTACGAGCAGTACTTC.

The CDR3 DNA sequence: TGTGCCATCAGCCGAGACACCCAGAACACTGAAGCTTTCTTT. Translation gives CAISRDTQNTEAFF. The rearrangement uses TRBV10-3 and TRBJ1-1; D is undetermined. The CDR3 totals 14 residues. The germline V gene encodes CDR1 ENHRY and CDR2 SYGVKD. Trimming shortened V by 6 bases and J by 1 base, and 12 bases separated the two germline ends.

This clone came up a few times. This sequence joins TRBV18 and TRBJ1-2; TRBD1 agrees at 8 bases. After removal of 2 bases from V and 6 bases from J, the junction contained 2 bases not matched to a gene. The CDR3 consists of 13 residues. Germline CDR1 and CDR2: KGHSH and LQKENI. The CDR3 is CASSPEQGDGYTF. CDR3 nucleotide sequence: TGTGCCAGCTCACCAGAACAGGGGGATGGCTACACCTTC.

The chain joins TRBV7-2 to TRBJ2-2, with 8 positions matching TRBD2. Germline values: CDR1 SGHTA, CDR2 FQGNSA. CDR3 size: 16 residues. Trimming at V came to 5 bases and at J to 0 bases, leaving 5 bases not matched to a gene. The CDR3 bases are TGTGCCAGCAGCCCCCACGGGAGGGCGAACACCGGGGAGCTGTTTTTT. Its protein product is CASSPHGRANTGELFF.

The chain links TRBV18 to TRBJ2-6, with D tentatively TRBD2 (5 bases). CDR3 size: 16 residues. Germline lookup yields CDR1 KGHSH and CDR2 LQKENI. The V and J ends lost 6 bases and 4 bases respectively, with 16 bases between them. The CDR3 region is CASSPSRVSGANVLTF. As DNA, the CDR3 is TGTGCCAGCTCTCCCTCGCGGGTTTCCGGGGCCAACGTCCTGACTTTC.

The chain links TRBV7-9 to TRBJ1-3; D gene unclear. This CDR3 has 17 residues. With 2 bases removed from V and 4 bases from J, the gap between germline ends came to 18 bases. Germline V lookup: CDR1 SEHNR, CDR2 FQNEAQ (reference sequence). The CDR3, as DNA: TGTGCCAGCAGCTTACTACCTCACGGGAACTCCGGAAACACCATATATTTT. This codes for CASSLLPHGNSGNTIYF.

The chain carries TRBV5-4 and TRBJ2-2; weak D call: TRBD2 (5 bases). CDR3 length: 14 amino acids. Germline lookup yields CDR1 SGHNT and CDR2 YYREEE (reference sequence). Deletions cut 5 bases from V and 3 bases from J, with 11 bases between. The CDR3 coding sequence is TGTGCCAGCAGAGTCTGGGAGTACACCGGGGAGCTGTTTTTT. As protein: CASRVWEYTGELFF.

Note on this clone: A junction boundary mismatches the germline segment, possibly from a read error. This chain links TRBV11-3 with TRBJ1-2, with D tentatively TRBD1 (5 bases). The CDR3 has 13 amino acids. Germline V gene sequence: CDR1 SGHNT, CDR2 YENEEA. The CDR3 is CASSSRRGTGTLF. In DNA form, the CDR3 reads TGTGCCAGCAGCTCCCGAAGGGGAACCGGGACTCTCTTC.

The chain has TRBV7-3 and TRBJ2-7; 10 nucleotides agree with TRBD2. The V gene's germline CDR1 is SGHTA and CDR2 FQGTGA. The CDR3 length is 15 residues. V lost 3 bases, J lost 3 bases, and 5 bases stayed unmatched. CDR3 in amino acids: CASSLAASGSYEQYF. In DNA, the CDR3 is TGTGCCAGCAGCTTGGCCGCTAGCGGGAGCTACGAGCAGTACTTC.

The V gene is TRBV7-6, the J gene TRBJ2-2; tentatively, D is TRBD2 (6 bases). The CDR3 length is 16 residues. V dropped 6 bases and J dropped 7 bases, with 21 bases sitting between them. The germline gives CDR1 SGHVS, CDR2 FNYEAQ. The CDR3 sequence is CASRTRAAGLGGELFF. CDR3 coding DNA: TGTGCCAGCAGGACTAGAGCCGCCGGGTTAGGCGGGGAGCTGTTTTTT.

The V gene is TRBV6-6, the J gene TRBJ1-3, with D perhaps TRBD1 (6 bases). Germline lookup yields CDR1 MNHNY and CDR2 SVGAGI (reference sequence). The CDR3 totals 15 residues. V was clipped by 6 bases and J by 4 bases, with 16 bases between them. The CDR3 DNA sequence: TGTGCCAGCAGCCCCGTGGGAGGGGGAGGAAACACCATATATTTT. Its protein is CASSPVGGGGNTIYF.

Concerning this clone itself: One end of the junction does not line up with germline, which may come from a read error. The rearrangement links TRBV28 to TRBJ1-2; perhaps TRBD1 as D (5 bases). The CDR3 runs 14 residues. Germline assignment: CDR1 MDHEN and CDR2 SYDVKM. CDR3 sequence reads: CASSLGGDNNGYTF. CDR3 nucleotides: TGTGCCAGCAGTTTGGGAGGGGATAACAATGGCTACACCTTC.